Below are 21 T cell receptor beta chains sequenced from a single sample in a study of blood T cell repertoires in COVID-19 (dated by TCRdb to the early 2020s). Library construction relied on the immunoSEQ multiplex PCR assay. TCRdb mirrors the immuneACCESS table, restricted to in-frame sequences. Some clones are absent from its copies; in checked studies, under half trace to an unresolved V gene, and the reason for the others is unknown. The sample yields 150,000 to 200,000 clones; 90% were counted once. Over 15% of the sample goes to the ten largest clones. The specimen sequenced was peripheral blood. All receptors come from a man aged 55 to 70 with active or convalescent COVID-19.

In this sample, this clone turned up a few times. The J gene is TRBJ2-1, the V gene TRBV6-5, with TRBD2 matching 16 bases. Trimming at V came to 7 bases and at J to 9 bases, leaving 6 bases not matched to a gene. The CDR3 is 15 amino acids. The germline V gene has CDR1 MNHEY and CDR2 SVGAGI. The CDR3 bases are TGTGCCAGCACCTCCGGGACTAGCGGGAGGGTTGAGCAGTTCTTC. Protein sequence: CASTSGTSGRVEQFF.

The chain joins TRBV10-3 to TRBJ2-5, with D possibly being TRBD1 (5 bases). This CDR3 has 14 amino acids. CDR1 is ENHRY and CDR2 is SYGVKD in the germline V gene. V lost 2 bases, J lost 5 bases, and 12 bases lay in between. CDR3 sequence reads: CAISETPGFETQYF. The CDR3 DNA is TGTGCCATCAGTGAGACCCCAGGGTTTGAGACCCAGTACTTC.

The chain combines TRBV14 with TRBJ1-6; 10 positions match TRBD1. V gave up 0 bases and J gave up 10 bases; unmatched junction bases: 6. The CDR3 sequence is 16 residues long. Germline CDR1 is SGHDN and CDR2 is FVKESK. CDR3 nucleotides: TGTGCCAGCAGCCAAGATAGGGGACAGGGGATCTCACCCCTCCACTTT. It encodes CASSQDRGQGISPLHF.

The CDR3 bases are TGTGCCAGCTCACCACCGGGGGGGTACTACGAGCGGCAGTACTTC. Protein: CASSPPGGYYERQYF. This sequence joins TRBV18 and TRBJ2-7, with TRBD2 matching 7 bases. The V gene's germline CDR1 is KGHSH and CDR2 LQKENI. This CDR3 contains 15 residues. V lost 0 bases to trimming and J lost 9 bases; unmatched junction nucleotides: 11. Full variable domain (outside the CDR3, taken from reference TRBV18 and TRBJ2-7): NAGVMQNPRHLVRRRGQEARLRCSPMKGHSHVYWYRQLPEEGLKFMVYLQKENIIDESGMPKERFSAEFPKEGPSILRIQQVVRGDSAAYFCASSPPGGYYERQYFGPGTRLTVT.

CDR3 sequence: CASSWSDNNEQFF. The DNA of the CDR3 is TGCGCCAGCAGCTGGTCGGACAACAATGAGCAGTTCTTC. The rearrangement joins TRBV5-1 to TRBJ2-1, with D possibly being TRBD1 (5 bases). This CDR3 is 13 amino acids long. Germline-derived CDR1 and CDR2 are SGHRS and YFSETQ. V dropped 3 bases and J dropped 5 bases, with 9 bases sitting between them.

V gene TRBV10-2 combines with J gene TRBJ1-6, with TRBD1 matching over 11 bases. The CDR3 consists of 18 residues. The V gene's germline CDR1 is WSHSY and CDR2 SAAADI. V was pared by 1 base and J by 9 bases, with 11 bases of the junction left unmatched. Here the CDR3 reads CASSELFRTGGAGSPLHF. The CDR3 DNA reads as TGCGCCAGCAGTGAGTTATTCCGGACAGGGGGCGCGGGTTCACCCCTCCACTTT.

The rearrangement links TRBV6-1 to TRBJ2-7; no clear D gene. The length of the CDR3 is 12 residues. The V end lost 1 base, the J end lost 4 bases, and 5 bases lay between the germline ends. Germline V gives CDR1 MNHNS, CDR2 SASEGT. The CDR3 DNA reads as TGTGCCAGCAGTGAAGACGCGTACGAGCAGTACTTC. As protein: CASSEDAYEQYF.

The CDR3 region is CASSLGERGAAYEQYF. CDR3 bases: TGCGCCAGCAGCTTAGGGGAGCGGGGGGCCGCCTACGAGCAGTACTTC. V usage is TRBV5-1 and J usage is TRBJ2-7, with 9 bases that match TRBD2. With 2 bases clipped from V and 2 bases from J, the junction kept 8 bases outside the gene matches. Germline values: CDR1 SGHRS, CDR2 YFSETQ. The CDR3 covers 16 residues.

The chain links TRBV5-1 to TRBJ2-2, with a tentative D call TRBD1 (6 bases). V lost 0 bases, J lost 4 bases, and 13 bases lay in between. This CDR3 is built from 16 residues. The germline V gene encodes CDR1 SGHRS and CDR2 YFSETQ. The CDR3 nucleotides read TGCGCCAGCAGCTTGGATGGGGGCCGAGGCACCGGGGAGCTGTTTTTT. Protein sequence: CASSLDGGRGTGELFF.

The V gene is TRBV10-3, the J gene TRBJ2-7, with TRBD2 matching over 13 bases. CDR3 length: 17 residues. Germline V gene data show CDR1 as ENHRY and CDR2 as SYGVKD. J gave up 0 bases and V 6 bases, and 8 bases lay outside the gene matches. The CDR3 DNA sequence: TGTGCCATCAGCACCGGGACTAGCGGGGCGTTCTCCTACGAGCAGTACTTC. Translation gives CAISTGTSGAFSYEQYF.

About this clone: Germline is not matched at one junction end, which may reflect a read error. The genes are TRBV7-9 and TRBJ1-2, with 12 bases fitting TRBD1. The CDR3 sequence is 16 residues long. In germline, CDR1 is SEHNR, CDR2 FQNEAQ (reference sequence). CDR3 nucleotides: TGTGCCAGCAGCGTAGCTTCCGGGACAGGGGGCGTTGGCTACACCTTC. It translates to CASSVASGTGGVGYTF. Based on the CDR3 plus reference TRBV7-9 and TRBJ1-2, the full variable domain is DTGVSQNPRHKITKRGQNVTFRCDPISEHNRLYWYRQTLGQGPEFLTYFQNEAQLEKSRLLSDRFSAERPKGSFSTLEIQRTEQGDSAMYLCASSVASGTGGVGYTFGSGTRLTVV.

This rearrangement joins TRBV7-6 to TRBJ1-1, with a tentative D call TRBD1 (6 bases). The germline V and J ends were trimmed by 5 bases and 4 bases, with 17 bases remaining between them. The CDR3 has 15 residues. Per the germline V gene, CDR1 is SGHVS and CDR2 is FNYEAQ. The DNA of the CDR3 is TGTGCCAGCAGCCAAGCGACAGGTTGGGGCACTGAAGCTTTCTTT. Amino acid sequence: CASSQATGWGTEAFF.

The V call is TRBV4-1, the J call TRBJ2-3; D is possibly TRBD2 (7 bases). Per germline, CDR1 MGHRA and CDR2 YSYEKL. There are 16 residues in the CDR3. V was shortened by 4 bases and J by 2 bases, with 16 bases between the two germline ends. CDR3 nucleotide sequence: TGCGCCAGCAGCCCGGGGGGCGGGGGACTCACAGATACGCAGTATTTT. Its protein product is CASSPGGGGLTDTQYF.

V gene TRBV30 combines with J gene TRBJ1-5; 7 bases map to TRBD1. J gave up 4 bases and V 2 bases, and 2 bases lay outside the gene matches. Per germline, CDR1 GTSNPN and CDR2 SVGIG (reference sequence). This CDR3 spans 13 amino acids. CDR3 sequence: CAWSWDSNQPQHF. CDR3 coding DNA: TGTGCCTGGAGTTGGGACAGTAATCAGCCCCAGCATTTT.

This CDR3 is CASSSNRDSSYEQYF. The CDR3 nucleotides read TGTGCCAGCAGTTCCAACCGGGACAGCTCCTACGAGCAGTACTTC. The chain recombines TRBV6-5 with TRBJ2-7, with 7 bases matching TRBD1. This CDR3 has 15 residues. Trimming removed 4 bases from V and 0 bases from J; junction bases left unmatched: 6. Germline CDR1 reads MNHEY; CDR2 reads SVGAGI.

This chain joins TRBV6-1 and TRBJ1-3; the D gene is possibly TRBD1 (6 bases). Between the trimmed V and J ends, which lost 0 bases and 4 bases, there was a span of 13 bases. The CDR3 sequence is 16 residues long. CDR1 and CDR2 (germline): MNHNS, SASEGT. The CDR3 DNA sequence: TGTGCCAGCAGTGAAGCGCGGGGGGCTGGAGGAAACACCATATATTTT. It codes for CASSEARGAGGNTIYF.

The chain employs TRBV7-7 and TRBJ2-2; 7 positions agree with TRBD1. The ends lost 5 bases at V and 3 bases at J; junction bases unmatched: 3. Germline CDR1 SSHAT, CDR2 FNYEAQ (reference sequence). There are 14 residues in the CDR3. The chain's CDR3 is CASSVTGDTGELFF. The CDR3 DNA follows: TGTGCCAGCAGCGTTACAGGGGACACCGGGGAGCTGTTTTTT.

V and J are TRBV11-2 and TRBJ2-2; D unclear. From germline, CDR1 is SGHAT and CDR2 FQNNGV. This CDR3 has 13 residues. The germline V and J ends were trimmed by 1 base and 4 bases, with 4 bases remaining between them. The CDR3, as DNA: TGTGCCAGCAGCTTAGGTAGCACCGGGGAGCTGTTTTTT. Its protein product is CASSLGSTGELFF.

This chain joins TRBV6-5 and TRBJ1-1, with TRBD1 matching over 11 bases. J lost 3 bases, V lost 4 bases, and 4 bases had no gene match. The CDR3 consists of 15 residues. CDR1 is MNHEY and CDR2 is SVGAGI in the germline V gene. In nucleotides, the CDR3 is TGTGCCAGCAGTTCCAGGACAGGGGGCTACACTGAAGCTTTCTTT. Its protein product is CASSSRTGGYTEAFF.

The rearrangement links TRBV6-6 to TRBJ1-2; 9 nucleotides match TRBD1. Unmatched junction bases numbered 9, after V lost 3 bases and J lost 7 bases. Germline V gene sequence: CDR1 MNHNY, CDR2 SVGAGI (reference sequence). The CDR3 is 15 amino acids. The CDR3 DNA is TGTGCCAGCAGTTATTCTCCGGACAGGGGATTTGGCTACACCTTC. Translation gives CASSYSPDRGFGYTF.

This chain connects TRBV11-2 to TRBJ1-6; no clear D. Between the trimmed V and J ends, which lost 3 bases and 8 bases, there was a span of 11 bases. This CDR3 is built from 14 residues. The V gene's germline CDR1 is SGHAT and CDR2 FQNNGV. This chain's CDR3 is CASSFPGDHSPLHF. CDR3 coding DNA: TGTGCCAGCAGCTTTCCCGGGGATCATTCACCCCTCCACTTT. The variable domain in full, completed from reference TRBV11-2 and TRBJ1-6, reads EAGVAQSPRYKIIEKRQSVAFWCNPISGHATLYWYQQILGQGPKLLIQFQNNGVVDDSQLPKDRFSAERLKGVDSTLKIQPAKLEDSAVYLCASSFPGDHSPLHFGNGTRLTVT.